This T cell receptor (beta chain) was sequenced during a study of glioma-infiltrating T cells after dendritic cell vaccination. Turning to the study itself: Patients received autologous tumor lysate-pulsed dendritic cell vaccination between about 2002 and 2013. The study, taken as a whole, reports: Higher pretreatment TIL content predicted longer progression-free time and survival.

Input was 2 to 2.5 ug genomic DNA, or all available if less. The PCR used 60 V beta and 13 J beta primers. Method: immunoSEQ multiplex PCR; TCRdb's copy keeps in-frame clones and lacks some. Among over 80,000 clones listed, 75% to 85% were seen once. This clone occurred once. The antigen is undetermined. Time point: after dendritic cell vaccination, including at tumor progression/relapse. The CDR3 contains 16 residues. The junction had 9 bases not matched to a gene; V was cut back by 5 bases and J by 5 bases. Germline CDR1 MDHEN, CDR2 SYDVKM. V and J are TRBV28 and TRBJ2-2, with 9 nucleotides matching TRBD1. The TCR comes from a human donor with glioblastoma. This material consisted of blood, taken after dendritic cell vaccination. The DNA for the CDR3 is TGTGCCAGCAGTAAGACAGGGGGAATGGGTACCGGGGAGCTGTTTTTT. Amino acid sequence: CASSKTGGMGTGELFF.